The clone carrying this T cell receptor beta chain has at least ten counts. Trimming cost V 4 bases and J 2 bases; bases outside gene matches: 6. This CDR3 contains 15 residues. The germline CDR1 and CDR2 sequences are SGHRS and YFSETQ. The sample comes from a study of T cells after posttransplantation cyclophosphamide. Clones were read by immunoSEQ multiplex PCR, and TCRdb kept only the in-frame ones, dropping some. The repertoire consists of some 38,000 clones, none detected only once. Sequencing used PBMCs. This TCR came from a man aged 50 or older in good health, CMV-negative, and a related stem cell transplant donor. This chain links TRBV5-1 with TRBJ1-5; TRBD1 aligns across 7 bases. CDR3 in amino acids: CASSPGQVGNQPQHF. CDR3 nucleotides: TGCGCCAGCAGCCCCGGACAGGTGGGCAATCAGCCCCAGCATTTT. Full variable domain (rest looked up from reference TRBV5-1 and TRBJ1-5): KAGVTQTPRYLIKTRGQQVTLSCSPISGHRSVSWYQQTPGQGLQFLFEYFSETQRNKGNFPGRFSGRQFSNSRSEMNVSTLELGDSALYLCASSPGQVGNQPQHFGDGTRLSIL.